Shown below are 18 T cell receptor beta chains from a single sample sequenced in a study of shared clonotypes between healthy human individuals. Cells designated naive CD8 were CD45RO-negative and were positively selected for CCR7, with terminally differentiated effector memory CD45RA+ cells excluded. Profiling relied on immunoSEQ multiplex PCR, and the TCRdb table lists in-frame clones only, not all of them. Seen here are some 2,100,000 clones, approximately 94% observed once, and the top ten hold roughly 1.8%. The sample comprised naive CD8+ T cells from PBMCs. The receptor source for this set is a man aged 18 to 35 in good health. Some clones in this sample may be carry-over from other donors' samples.

The chain couples TRBV6-1 to TRBJ1-4; D not resolved. This CDR3 is built from 15 residues. CDR1 and CDR2 from the germline V gene are MNHNS and SASEGT. The germline V and J ends were trimmed by 2 bases and 3 bases, with 10 bases remaining between them. DNA for the CDR3: TGTGCCAGCAGTGAAACATCCCTTGCTAATGAAAAACTGTTTTTT. This codes for CASSETSLANEKLFF.

The sample holds one count of this clone. The genes are TRBV19 and TRBJ2-2, with 8 bases lining up with TRBD1. The germline V gene encodes CDR1 LNHDA and CDR2 SQIVND (reference sequence). Losses at the gene ends were 6 bases for V and 6 bases for J; bases not matched to a gene: 6. This CDR3 has 14 amino acids. In DNA, the CDR3 is TGTGCCAGTAGAGTCAGGGGGCAGGCCGGGGAGCTGTTTTTT. Amino acids: CASRVRGQAGELFF.

Note on this clone: At one boundary the junction diverges from the germline segment, which might be a read error. The chain employs TRBV29-1 and TRBJ2-1, with D possibly matching TRBD2 (6 bases). CDR3 length: 12 residues. Germline-derived CDR1 and CDR2 are SQVTM and ANQGSEA. This CDR3 reads CMGGGSYNEQFF. The CDR3 DNA follows: TGTATGGGGGGAGGCTCCTACAATGAGCAGTTCTTC.

This rearrangement joins TRBV7-3 to TRBJ2-7; D is perhaps TRBD2 (5 bases). Germline V gene data show CDR1 as SGHTA and CDR2 as FQGTGA. The CDR3 extends over 15 amino acids. With 2 bases removed from V and 3 bases from J, the gap between germline ends came to 14 bases. CDR3 in DNA: TGTGCCAGCAGCTTAGGGGTGGGAGCCAACTACGAGCAGTACTTC. This sequence encodes CASSLGVGANYEQYF.

As concerns this clone: This sample includes further DNA sequences coding for the same CDR3. The chain joins TRBV27 to TRBJ2-7; 9 bases are a match to TRBD1. Germline V CDR1 and CDR2: MNHEY, SMNVEV (reference sequence). J was trimmed by 6 bases and V by 1 base; bases with no gene match: 1. This CDR3 is 13 amino acids long. The CDR3 bases are TGTGCCAGCAGTTTATGGACAGGGGTCGAGCAGTACTTC. Protein: CASSLWTGVEQYF.

This clone was seen once. J is TRBJ2-7 and V is TRBV11-2; no clear D gene. Germline assignment: CDR1 SGHAT and CDR2 FQNNGV. CDR3 length: 12 residues. V lost 3 bases, J lost 5 bases, and 8 bases lay in between. The CDR3 DNA sequence: TGTGCCAGCAGCTTTATGTCCCACGAGCAGTACTTC. Translating gives CASSFMSHEQYF.

The CDR3 reads CASSYLSTDTQYF. The CDR3 coding sequence is TGTGCCAGCAGCTACTTATCCACAGATACGCAGTATTTT. The chain joins TRBV9 to TRBJ2-3; no reliable D call. Trimming stripped 4 bases from V and 2 bases from J, with 8 bases between. The CDR3 has 13 amino acids. The germline V gene encodes CDR1 SGDLS and CDR2 YYNGEE.

The rearrangement uses TRBV6-5 and TRBJ2-3; 13 bases line up with TRBD2. CDR3 length equals 15 residues. The trim removed 6 bases at V and 3 bases at J, leaving 3 bases unmatched. Germline lookup yields CDR1 MNHEY and CDR2 SVGAGI. CDR3 sequence reads: CASSILAGGTDTQYF. CDR3 nucleotide sequence: TGTGCCAGCAGCATACTAGCGGGAGGGACAGATACGCAGTATTTT.

The chain joins TRBV27 to TRBJ1-1; D remains ambiguous. The CDR3 consists of 15 residues. Trimming left V 1 base short and J 3 bases short, with 12 bases between. The germline gives CDR1 MNHEY, CDR2 SMNVEV (reference sequence). The CDR3 loop reads CASSLYLGLDTEAFF. As DNA, the CDR3 is TGTGCCAGCAGTTTATATCTTGGACTAGACACTGAAGCTTTCTTT.

CDR3 DNA sequence: TGTGCCAGCAGCGATAGCCTGGAAAATACGCAGTATTTT. It yields the protein CASSDSLENTQYF. The chain employs TRBV7-9 and TRBJ2-3; D not certain. The CDR3 runs to 13 residues. With 5 bases removed from V and 7 bases from J, the gap between germline ends came to 13 bases. Germline V gene data show CDR1 as SEHNR and CDR2 as FQNEAQ (reference sequence).

This sequence joins TRBV7-9 and TRBJ2-5; D unresolved. CDR1 and CDR2 from the germline V gene are SEHNR and FQNEAQ (reference sequence). V dropped 1 base and J dropped 4 bases, with 13 bases sitting between them. This CDR3 region has 15 residues. The CDR3 DNA reads as TGTGCCAGCAGCTTAGGCTTAACTAACATAGAGACCCAGTACTTC. Translation gives CASSLGLTNIETQYF.

The V gene is TRBV6-5, the J gene TRBJ2-7; a weak D match, TRBD1 (5 bases). With 0 bases removed from V and 8 bases from J, the gap between germline ends came to 11 bases. Germline lookup yields CDR1 MNHEY and CDR2 SVGAGI. The CDR3 loop spans 13 amino acids. The CDR3 loop is CASSYSVGPQQYF. CDR3 nucleotides: TGTGCCAGCAGTTACTCTGTGGGGCCCCAGCAGTACTTC.

The chain links TRBV19 to TRBJ2-4, with D perhaps matching TRBD2 (5 bases). V was pared by 5 bases and J by 7 bases, with 24 bases between. Germline CDR1 reads LNHDA; CDR2 reads SQIVND (reference sequence). This CDR3 region has 17 residues. The CDR3 coding sequence is TGTGCCAGTAGTGACGCGATTTCACGACTAATCGAGAACATTCAGTACTTC. Translation: CASSDAISRLIENIQYF.

The chain combines TRBV11-2 with TRBJ1-4; TRBD1 might be the D (6 bases). This CDR3 region has 17 residues. Germline V CDR1 and CDR2: SGHAT, FQNNGV. Trimming shortened V by 3 bases and J by 3 bases, and 17 bases separated the two germline ends. The CDR3, as DNA: TGTGCCAGCAGCTTCCTCGCGTGGGGGGCAGCTAATGAAAAACTGTTTTTT. This sequence encodes CASSFLAWGAANEKLFF.

The chain combines TRBV7-3 with TRBJ2-1; 12 nucleotides match TRBD2. V gave up 5 bases and J gave up 6 bases; unmatched junction bases: 11. CDR3 length: 17 residues. Germline-derived CDR1 and CDR2 are SGHTA and FQGTGA. As DNA, the CDR3 is TGTGCCAGCAGCCGACTAGCGGGAGTAGGAGGGGGCAATGAGCAGTTCTTC. Amino acids: CASSRLAGVGGGNEQFF.

The chain employs TRBV19 and TRBJ1-2; TRBD1 matches 8 bases. Germline trimming cut 7 bases from V and 4 bases from J; bases unmatched to any gene: 11. Germline CDR1 is LNHDA and CDR2 is SQIVND (reference sequence). The CDR3 loop spans 15 amino acids. The CDR3 is CASTRRDRLFYGYTF. Written as DNA, the CDR3 is TGTGCCAGTACCAGACGGGACAGGCTATTCTATGGCTACACCTTC.

This chain connects TRBV9 to TRBJ1-1; D not certain. The germline V gene encodes CDR1 SGDLS and CDR2 YYNGEE. CDR3 length: 17 amino acids. The ends were cut back, 0 bases at V and 0 bases at J, with 15 bases in the middle. The CDR3 DNA reads as TGTGCCAGCAGCGTAGAGCCGGGGAGCTGGATGAACACTGAAGCTTTCTTT. This gives the protein CASSVEPGSWMNTEAFF.

This clone appeared once. The chain uses TRBV5-1 and TRBJ2-1; D might be TRBD1 (5 bases). V was shortened by 10 bases and J by 9 bases, with 17 bases between the two germline ends. This CDR3 is built from 12 residues. Germline V gives CDR1 SGHRS, CDR2 YFSETQ. The CDR3 loop is CAGRGAGPEQFF. The CDR3 nucleotides are TGCGCCGGAAGGGGCGCCGGGCCTGAGCAGTTCTTC.